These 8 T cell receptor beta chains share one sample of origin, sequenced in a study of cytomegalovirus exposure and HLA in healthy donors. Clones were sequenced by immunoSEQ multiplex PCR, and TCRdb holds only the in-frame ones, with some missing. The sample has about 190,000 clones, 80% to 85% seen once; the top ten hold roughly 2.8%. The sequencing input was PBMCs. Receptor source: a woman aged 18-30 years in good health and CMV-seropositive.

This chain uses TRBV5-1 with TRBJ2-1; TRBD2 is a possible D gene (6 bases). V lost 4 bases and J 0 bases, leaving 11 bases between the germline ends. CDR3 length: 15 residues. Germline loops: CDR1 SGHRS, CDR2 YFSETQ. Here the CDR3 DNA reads TGCGCCAGCAGCCTCGGGGGTAGCTCCTACAATGAGCAGTTCTTC. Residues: CASSLGGSSYNEQFF.

This CDR3 is CASSLTSYEQYF. In DNA form, the CDR3 reads TGTGCCAGCAGCTTGACTAGCTACGAGCAGTACTTC. The V and J genes are TRBV7-3 and TRBJ2-7, with D possibly being TRBD2 (6 bases). The CDR3 contains 12 residues. Germline CDR1 is SGHTA and CDR2 is FQGTGA. The V end lost 3 bases, the J end lost 3 bases, and 6 bases lay between the germline ends.

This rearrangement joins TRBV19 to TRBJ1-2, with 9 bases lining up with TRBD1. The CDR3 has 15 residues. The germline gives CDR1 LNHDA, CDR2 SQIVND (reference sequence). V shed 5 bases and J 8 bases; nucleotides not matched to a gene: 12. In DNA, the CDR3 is TGTGCCAGTAGTCACCATCGGGACAGGGTGGACGGCTACACCTTC. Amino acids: CASSHHRDRVDGYTF.

In nucleotides, the CDR3 is TGTGCCAGCAGTTTATGGGGGGGAAGGTTAATAGCTTTCTTT. It is translated as CASSLWGGRLIAFF. The chain employs TRBV28 and TRBJ1-1; tentative D call: TRBD1 (5 bases). The germline V gene has CDR1 MDHEN and CDR2 SYDVKM. The V gene lost 0 bases and the J gene lost 10 bases, with 15 bases spanning the gap. The CDR3 has 14 residues.

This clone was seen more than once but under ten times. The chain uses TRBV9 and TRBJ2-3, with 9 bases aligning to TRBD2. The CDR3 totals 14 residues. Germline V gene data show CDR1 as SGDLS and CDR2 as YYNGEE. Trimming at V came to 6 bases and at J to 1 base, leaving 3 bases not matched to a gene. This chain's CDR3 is CASNQRGGTDTQYF. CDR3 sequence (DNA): TGTGCCAGCAATCAGCGGGGGGGCACAGATACGCAGTATTTT. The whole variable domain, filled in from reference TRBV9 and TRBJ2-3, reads DSGVTQTPKHLITATGQRVTLRCSPRSGDLSVYWYQQSLDQGLQFLIQYYNGEERAKGNILERFSAQQFPDLHSELNLSSLELGDSALYFCASNQRGGTDTQYFGPGTRLTVL.

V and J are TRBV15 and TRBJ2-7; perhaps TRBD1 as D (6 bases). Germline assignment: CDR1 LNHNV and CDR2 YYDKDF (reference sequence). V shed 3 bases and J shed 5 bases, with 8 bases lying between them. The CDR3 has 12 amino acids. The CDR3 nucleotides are TGTGCCACCAGCAGCAGGGGTGACGAGCAGTACTTC. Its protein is CATSSRGDEQYF.

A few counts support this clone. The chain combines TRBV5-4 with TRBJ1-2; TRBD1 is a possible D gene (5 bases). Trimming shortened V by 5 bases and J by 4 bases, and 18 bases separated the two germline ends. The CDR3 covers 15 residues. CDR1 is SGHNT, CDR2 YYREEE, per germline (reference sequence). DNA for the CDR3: TGTGCCAGCAGTTTGTCTACGCAGGGCTTCTATGGCTACACCTTC. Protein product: CASSLSTQGFYGYTF.

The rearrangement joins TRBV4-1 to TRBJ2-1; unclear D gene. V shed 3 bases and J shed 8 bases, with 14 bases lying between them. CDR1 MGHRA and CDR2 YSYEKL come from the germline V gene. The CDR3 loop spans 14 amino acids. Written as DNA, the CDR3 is TGCGCCAGCAGCCACCTAGGCGGCCGGGATGAGCAGTTCTTC. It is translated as CASSHLGGRDEQFF.